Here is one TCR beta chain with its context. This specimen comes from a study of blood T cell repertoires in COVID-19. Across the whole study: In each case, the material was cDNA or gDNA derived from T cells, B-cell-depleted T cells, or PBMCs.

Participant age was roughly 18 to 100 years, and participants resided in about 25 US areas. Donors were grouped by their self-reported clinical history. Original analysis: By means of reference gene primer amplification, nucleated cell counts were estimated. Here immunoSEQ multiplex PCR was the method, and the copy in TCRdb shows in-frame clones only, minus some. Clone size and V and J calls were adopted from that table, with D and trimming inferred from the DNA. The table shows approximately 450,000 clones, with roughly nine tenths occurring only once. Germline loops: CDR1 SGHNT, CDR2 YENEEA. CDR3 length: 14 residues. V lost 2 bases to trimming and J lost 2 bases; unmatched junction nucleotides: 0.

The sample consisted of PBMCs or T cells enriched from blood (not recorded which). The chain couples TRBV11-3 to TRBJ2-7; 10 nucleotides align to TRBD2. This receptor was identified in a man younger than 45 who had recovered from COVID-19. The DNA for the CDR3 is TGTGCCAGCAGCTTAACTAGCGGGACCTACGAGCAGTACTTC. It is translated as CASSLTSGTYEQYF.